Following are 18 T cell receptor beta chains from one sample sequenced in a study of vaccination effects on CD4 cells after COVID-19. CD4+ T cells were isolated after around 10 days of culture. Subjects were given two BNT162b2 or mRNA-1273 vaccine doses. These TCRs' antigens remain unknown. The assay was immunoSEQ multiplex PCR, and TCRdb's table has in-frame clones only and misses some. This repertoire shows tens of thousands of clones, roughly 81% found once; its top ten account for more than 12%. The sequenced sample was CD4+ T cells from PBMCs cultured without peptide, obtained after COVID-19 vaccination. Every receptor here comes from a human donor who received a COVID-19 vaccine.

This clone was recorded a few times. This chain connects TRBV5-1 to TRBJ1-3, with D unresolved. Trimming removed 4 bases from V and 4 bases from J, with 15 bases in between. CDR1 SGHRS and CDR2 YFSETQ come from the germline V gene. The CDR3 loop spans 15 amino acids. The CDR3 region has the DNA TGCGCCAGCAGCCATTCGACCCTGGAAGGAAACACCATATATTTT. The encoded protein is CASSHSTLEGNTIYF.

This chain links TRBV14 with TRBJ2-7; 7 nucleotides line up with TRBD1. This CDR3 region has 14 residues. V was pared by 1 base and J by 4 bases, with 4 bases of the junction left unmatched. Germline V gene data show CDR1 as SGHDN and CDR2 as FVKESK. CDR3 loop: CASSQVGTAYEQYF. CDR3 DNA: TGTGCCAGCAGCCAAGTGGGGACAGCTTACGAGCAGTACTTC.

The chain recombines TRBV28 with TRBJ1-2, with D possibly being TRBD1 (5 bases). Germline values: CDR1 MDHEN, CDR2 SYDVKM. The CDR3 runs 14 residues. Trimming pared 6 bases from V and 8 bases from J, leaving 19 bases between. The CDR3 loop reads CASSQSPRELGYTF. In nucleotides, the CDR3 is TGTGCCAGCAGCCAATCCCCCAGGGAGCTCGGCTACACCTTC.

V gene TRBV2 combines with J gene TRBJ1-2, with a weak D call TRBD1 (5 bases). Trimming cost V 6 bases and J 2 bases, with 10 bases left between them. The germline V gene encodes CDR1 SNHLY and CDR2 FYNNEI. The CDR3 length is 13 residues. The CDR3 DNA reads as TGTGCCAGCAGACAGGATGGGAACTATGGCTACACCTTC. It translates to CASRQDGNYGYTF.

This clone was seen a single time. The chain joins TRBV3-1 (or the pseudogene TRBV3-2) to TRBJ2-3; D may be TRBD2 (6 bases). Trimming took 6 bases from V and 2 from J, leaving 15 bases between them. Germline V gene lookup returns CDR1 LGHDT and CDR2 YNNKEL (reference sequence). The CDR3 runs to 15 residues. This chain's CDR3 is CASRAGTGYTDTQYF. The DNA for the CDR3 is TGTGCCAGCAGGGCCGGGACTGGTTACACAGATACGCAGTATTTT.

Only one count was recorded for this clone. This chain joins TRBV5-5 and TRBJ2-1, with 9 bases fitting TRBD2. Germline CDR1 SGHKS, CDR2 YYEKEE (reference sequence). The CDR3 has 17 amino acids. After removal of 4 bases from V and 6 bases from J, the junction contained 14 bases not matched to a gene. Here the CDR3 reads CASSLRSGTSSRNEQFF. As DNA, the CDR3 is TGTGCCAGCAGCCTGCGCTCCGGGACTAGCAGCCGCAATGAGCAGTTCTTC.

This clone has more than one count but fewer than ten. The chain recombines TRBV24-1 with TRBJ1-3; no clear D gene. The length of the CDR3 is 18 residues. CDR1 and CDR2 from the germline V gene are KGHDR and SFDVKD. For the CDR3, the DNA is TGTTTATCCACCAGTTTGAATCGTAGGTGGAGGGCCGGAAACACCATATATTTT. Amino acids: CLSTSLNRRWRAGNTIYF.

J is TRBJ2-1 and V is TRBV4-3, with TRBD2 identical over 9 bases. Germline CDR1 LGHNA, CDR2 YSLEER. J lost 8 bases, V lost 1 base, and 9 bases had no gene match. This CDR3 region has 16 residues. The CDR3 protein is CASSQGSGGGADEQFF. The CDR3 DNA is TGCGCCAGCAGCCAAGGATCTGGCGGGGGGGCCGATGAGCAGTTCTTC.

V and J are TRBV2 and TRBJ1-1; D unclear. CDR3 length: 13 amino acids. Germline CDR1 reads SNHLY; CDR2 reads FYNNEI. Trimming took 5 bases from V and 8 from J, leaving 15 bases between them. CDR3 sequence reads: CASSRPPKEEAFF. Here the CDR3 DNA reads TGTGCCAGCAGTAGACCTCCGAAAGAGGAAGCTTTCTTT.

The chain joins TRBV28 to TRBJ1-1, with 7 bases aligning to TRBD1. The V gene end was trimmed by 8 bases and the J gene end by 4 bases; junction bases not matched to a gene: 10. The CDR3 length is 14 residues. Germline assignment: CDR1 MDHEN and CDR2 SYDVKM. The CDR3 protein is CASLPGQRTTEAFF. The CDR3 DNA reads as TGTGCCAGCCTACCGGGACAGAGGACCACTGAAGCTTTCTTT. Drawing the rest from reference TRBV28 and TRBJ1-1, the complete variable domain is DVKVTQSSRYLVKRTGEKVFLECVQDMDHENMFWYRQDPGLGLRLIYFSYDVKMKEKGDIPEGYSVSREKKERFSLILESASTNQTSMYLCASLPGQRTTEAFFGQGTRLTVV.

J is TRBJ2-7 and V is TRBV28; 10 nucleotides agree with TRBD1. Germline V gene lookup returns CDR1 MDHEN and CDR2 SYDVKM. With V trimmed by 6 bases and J by 6 bases, 8 bases remained unmatched. CDR3 length: 14 residues. CDR3 residues: CASSHRDRGSEQYF. The CDR3 nucleotides are TGTGCCAGCAGCCACCGGGACAGGGGTTCCGAGCAGTACTTC.

The chain combines TRBV11-2 with TRBJ2-2; tentatively, D is TRBD1 or TRBD2 (5 bases each). The CDR3 is made up of 12 amino acids. The germline V and J ends were trimmed by 7 bases and 5 bases, with 8 bases remaining between them. Germline CDR1 is SGHAT and CDR2 is FQNNGV. The CDR3 region has the DNA TGTGCCAGCACGTGGGGGACCGGGGAGCTGTTTTTT. This gives the protein CASTWGTGELFF.

The count of this clone is one. The chain couples TRBV11-2 to TRBJ2-7; tentatively, D is TRBD2 (6 bases). Germline lookup yields CDR1 SGHAT and CDR2 FQNNGV. V was cut by 5 bases and J by 0 bases, with 20 bases left in between. This CDR3 spans 17 amino acids. CDR3 sequence reads: CASSPLKGLGSSYEQYF. The CDR3 DNA is TGTGCCAGCAGCCCCTTAAAAGGGCTCGGGAGCTCCTACGAGCAGTACTTC.

The chain uses TRBV12-3 or TRBV12-4 and TRBJ2-3, with 8 bases fitting TRBD2. This CDR3 has 13 residues. Trimming cost V 3 bases and J 4 bases; bases outside gene matches: 0. The CDR3 reads CASSFGGADTQYF. DNA for the CDR3: TGTGCCAGCAGTTTCGGGGGGGCAGATACGCAGTATTTT.

The chain is built from TRBV6-5 and TRBJ1-6; D gene unclear. Germline V CDR1 and CDR2: MNHEY, SVGAGI. This CDR3 contains 13 residues. Trimming stripped 6 bases from V and 7 bases from J, with 10 bases between. CDR3 coding DNA: TGTGCCAGCAGCGCTAAGGTGAATTCACCCCTCCACTTT. Encoded protein: CASSAKVNSPLHF.

This clone was observed a single time. The V and J genes are TRBV19 and TRBJ1-1; D is perhaps TRBD1 (6 bases). The CDR3 length is 13 residues. Germline loops: CDR1 LNHDA, CDR2 SQIVND (reference sequence). Trimming took off 4 bases at V and 5 bases at J, with 11 bases between the two ends. The CDR3 coding sequence is TGTGCCAGTAGTAGGACAGCGGAGACTGAAGCTTTCTTT. Its translation is CASSRTAETEAFF.

The genes are TRBV28 and TRBJ1-5; D is undetermined. Germline V gives CDR1 MDHEN, CDR2 SYDVKM. The length of the CDR3 is 13 residues. Trimming removed 5 bases at V and 5 bases at J, with 10 bases between. Here the CDR3 DNA reads TGTGCCAGCAGTCCCCCACCCGATCAGCCCCAGCATTTT. Protein sequence: CASSPPPDQPQHF.

The V call is TRBV25-1, the J call TRBJ1-4; 7 bases fit TRBD1. This CDR3 comprises 15 residues. Germline CDR1 reads MGHDK; CDR2 reads SYGVNS. Trimming took 4 bases from V and 4 from J; bases not matched to a gene: 6. The CDR3 DNA sequence: TGTGCCAGCAGTGTAGGACAGGCTAATAATGAAAAACTGTTTTTT. It encodes CASSVGQANNEKLFF.